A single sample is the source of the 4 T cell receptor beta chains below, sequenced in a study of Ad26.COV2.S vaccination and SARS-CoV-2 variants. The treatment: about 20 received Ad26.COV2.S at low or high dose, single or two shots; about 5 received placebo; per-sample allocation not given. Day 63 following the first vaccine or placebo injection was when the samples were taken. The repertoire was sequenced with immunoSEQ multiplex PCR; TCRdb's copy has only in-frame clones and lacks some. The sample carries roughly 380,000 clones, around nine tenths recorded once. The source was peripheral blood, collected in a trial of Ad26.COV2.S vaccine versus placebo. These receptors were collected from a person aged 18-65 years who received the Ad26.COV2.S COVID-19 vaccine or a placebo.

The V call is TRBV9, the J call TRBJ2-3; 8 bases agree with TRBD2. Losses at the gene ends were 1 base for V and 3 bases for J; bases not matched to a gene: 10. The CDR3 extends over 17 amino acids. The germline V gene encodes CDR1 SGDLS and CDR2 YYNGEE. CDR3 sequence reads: CASSVPKAGVETDTQYF. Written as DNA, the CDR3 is TGTGCCAGCAGCGTACCTAAAGCGGGGGTGGAGACAGATACGCAGTATTTT.

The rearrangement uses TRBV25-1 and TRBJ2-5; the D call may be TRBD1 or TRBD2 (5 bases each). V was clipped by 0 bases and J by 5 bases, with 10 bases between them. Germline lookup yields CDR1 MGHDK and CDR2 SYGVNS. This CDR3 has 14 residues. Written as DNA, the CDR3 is TGTGCCAGCAGTGAATATCGGGGCGCGGAGACCCAGTACTTC. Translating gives CASSEYRGAETQYF. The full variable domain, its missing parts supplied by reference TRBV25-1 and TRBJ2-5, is EADIYQTPRYLVIGTGKKITLECSQTMGHDKMYWYQQDPGMELHLIHYSYGVNSTEKGDLSSESTVSRIRTEHFPLTLESARPSHTSQYLCASSEYRGAETQYFGPGTRLLVL.

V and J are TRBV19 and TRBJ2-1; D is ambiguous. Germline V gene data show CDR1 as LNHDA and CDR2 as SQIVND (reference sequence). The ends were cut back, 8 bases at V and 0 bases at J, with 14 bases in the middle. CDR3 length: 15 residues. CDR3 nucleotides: TGTGCCAGTGGGGTTGACTCAATCTCCTACAATGAGCAGTTCTTC. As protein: CASGVDSISYNEQFF.

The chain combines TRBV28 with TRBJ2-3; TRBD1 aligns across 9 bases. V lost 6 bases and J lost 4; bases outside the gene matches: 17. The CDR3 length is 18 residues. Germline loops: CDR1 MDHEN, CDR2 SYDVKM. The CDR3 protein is CASSDSKRTGVISDTQYF. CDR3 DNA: TGTGCCAGCAGCGATTCTAAGCGGACAGGGGTCATTTCAGATACGCAGTATTTT.